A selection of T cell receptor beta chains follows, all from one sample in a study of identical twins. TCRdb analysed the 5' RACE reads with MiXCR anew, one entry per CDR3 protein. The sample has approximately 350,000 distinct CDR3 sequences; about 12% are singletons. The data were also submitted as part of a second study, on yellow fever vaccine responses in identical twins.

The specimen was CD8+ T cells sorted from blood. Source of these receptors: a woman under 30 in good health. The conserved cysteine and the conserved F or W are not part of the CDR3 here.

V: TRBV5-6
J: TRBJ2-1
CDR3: ASSELAGEDAGNEQF

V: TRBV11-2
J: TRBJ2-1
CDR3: ASSPSRPEQF

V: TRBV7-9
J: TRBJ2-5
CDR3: ASSQSGGQETQY

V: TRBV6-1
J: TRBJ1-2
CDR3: ASSEVGGWGYT

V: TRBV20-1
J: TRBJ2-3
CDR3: SAYSGRARVADTQY

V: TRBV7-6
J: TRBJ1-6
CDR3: ASSTGPNSPLH

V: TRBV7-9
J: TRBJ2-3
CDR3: ASSETSGPSTDTQY

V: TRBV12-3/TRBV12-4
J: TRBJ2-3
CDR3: ASTGEQGLAVTDTQY

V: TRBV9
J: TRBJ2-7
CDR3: ASSVDLAEMGEQY

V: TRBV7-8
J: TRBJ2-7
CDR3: ASSYRVEGTYEQY

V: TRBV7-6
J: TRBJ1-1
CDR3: ASSPTGAAEAF

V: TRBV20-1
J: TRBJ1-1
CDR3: SATPYVTEAF

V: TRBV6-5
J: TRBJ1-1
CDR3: ASSYSNGGATEAF

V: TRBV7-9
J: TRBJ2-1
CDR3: ASSNSESSYNEQF

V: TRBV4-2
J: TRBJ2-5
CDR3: ASSQDSLAGGPGETQY

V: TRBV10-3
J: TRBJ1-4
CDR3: AISGSTGTNEKLF

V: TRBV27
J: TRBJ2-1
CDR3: ASSLYSSANEQF

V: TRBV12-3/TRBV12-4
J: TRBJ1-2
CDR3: ASSLTTSTGAGGYT

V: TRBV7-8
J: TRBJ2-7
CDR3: ASSSRDRGLYEQY

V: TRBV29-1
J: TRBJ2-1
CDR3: SVEDGTAFEQF

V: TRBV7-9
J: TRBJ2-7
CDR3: ASSLTSSGSRNEQY

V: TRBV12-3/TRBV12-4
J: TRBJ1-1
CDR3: ASTLTGQMNTEAF

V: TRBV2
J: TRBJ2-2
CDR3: ANRDRNSGELF

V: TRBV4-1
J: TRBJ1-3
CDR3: ASSQDWSGSGNTIY

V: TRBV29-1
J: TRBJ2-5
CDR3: SVDRQGETQY

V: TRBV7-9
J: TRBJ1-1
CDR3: ASGARDSYTEAF

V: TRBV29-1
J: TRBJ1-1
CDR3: SVEDSNLRDRSLLKGDTEAF

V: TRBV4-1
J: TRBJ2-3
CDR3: ASSQDRASGADTQY

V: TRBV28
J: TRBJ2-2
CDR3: ASRPLDTEWTGELF

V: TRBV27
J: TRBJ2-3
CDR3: ASRLTSVSSTDTQY

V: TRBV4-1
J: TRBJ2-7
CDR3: ASSQSGQGLQYEQY

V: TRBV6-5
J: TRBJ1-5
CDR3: ASSYPVTDNQPQH

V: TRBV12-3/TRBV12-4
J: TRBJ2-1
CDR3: ASSFYSNEQF

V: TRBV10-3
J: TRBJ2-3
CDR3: AISPGTGTDTQY

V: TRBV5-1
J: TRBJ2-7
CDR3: ASRSPGHPYEQY

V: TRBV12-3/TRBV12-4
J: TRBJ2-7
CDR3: ASTLADPSYEQY

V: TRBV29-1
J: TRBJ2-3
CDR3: SVDRGPGGYTDTQY

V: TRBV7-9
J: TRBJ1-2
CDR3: ASSSEQGAYGYT

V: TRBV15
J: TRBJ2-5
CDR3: ATSRDKGGTETQY

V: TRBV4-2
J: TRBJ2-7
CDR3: ASSQVSASGSYEQY